This TCR beta chain is from a study of blood T cell repertoires in COVID-19. The table came from immunoSEQ multiplex PCR; TCRdb's copy has only in-frame clones and leaves some out. Here the sample spans over 200,000 clones, around 86% being singletons. The origin of this receptor is a human donor in a cohort sampled during active COVID-19. Sequenced material: peripheral blood.

CDR3 region: CASSLIGTAMNTEAFF. The CDR3 bases are TGTGCCAGCAGTTTAATTGGGACAGCAATGAACACTGAAGCTTTCTTT. V is TRBV28 and J is TRBJ1-1, with 7 bases identical to TRBD1. CDR3 length: 16 residues. The ends lost 2 bases at V and 0 bases at J; junction bases unmatched: 6. Germline-derived CDR1 and CDR2 are MDHEN and SYDVKM.